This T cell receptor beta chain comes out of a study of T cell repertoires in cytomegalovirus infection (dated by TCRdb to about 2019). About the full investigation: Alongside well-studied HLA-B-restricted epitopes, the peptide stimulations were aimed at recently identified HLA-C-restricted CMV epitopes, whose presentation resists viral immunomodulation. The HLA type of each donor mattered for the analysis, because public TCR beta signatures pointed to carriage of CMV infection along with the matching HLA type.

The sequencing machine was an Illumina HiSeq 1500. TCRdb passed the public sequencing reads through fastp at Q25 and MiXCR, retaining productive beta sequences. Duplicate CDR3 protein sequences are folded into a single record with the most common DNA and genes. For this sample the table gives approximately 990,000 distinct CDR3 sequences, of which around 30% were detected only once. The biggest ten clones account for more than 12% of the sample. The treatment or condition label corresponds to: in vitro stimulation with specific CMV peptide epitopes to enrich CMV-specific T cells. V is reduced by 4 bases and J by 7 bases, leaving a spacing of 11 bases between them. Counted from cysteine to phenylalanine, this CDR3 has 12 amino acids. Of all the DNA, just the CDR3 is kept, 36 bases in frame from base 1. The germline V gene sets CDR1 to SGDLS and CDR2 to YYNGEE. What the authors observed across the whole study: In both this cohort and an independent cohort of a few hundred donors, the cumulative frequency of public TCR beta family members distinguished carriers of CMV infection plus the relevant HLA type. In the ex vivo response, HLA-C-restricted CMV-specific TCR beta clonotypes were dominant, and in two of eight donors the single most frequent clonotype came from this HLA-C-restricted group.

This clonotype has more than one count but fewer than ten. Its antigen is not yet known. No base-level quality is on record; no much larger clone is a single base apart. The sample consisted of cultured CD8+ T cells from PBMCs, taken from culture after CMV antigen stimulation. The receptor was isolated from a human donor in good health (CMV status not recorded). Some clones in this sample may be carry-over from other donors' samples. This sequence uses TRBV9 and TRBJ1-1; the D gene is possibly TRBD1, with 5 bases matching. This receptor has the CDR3 CASSPGGIEAFF. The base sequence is TGTGCCAGCAGCCCGGGGGGGATTGAAGCTTTCTTT. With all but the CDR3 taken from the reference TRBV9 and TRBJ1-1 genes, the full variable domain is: DSGVTQTPKHLITATGQRVTLRCSPRSGDLSVYWYQQSLDQGLQFLIQYYNGEERAKGNILERFSAQQFPDLHSELNLSSLELGDSALYFCASSPGGIEAFFGQGTRLTVV.